The 25 T cell receptor beta chains below were found in one sample sequenced in a study of blood T cell repertoires in COVID-19. Measured with immunoSEQ multiplex PCR; TCRdb has only the in-frame clones, and not every one. This sample has 78,000 or so clones; approximately 86% occur once, and the top ten carry around 5%. Sequenced sample: peripheral blood. These receptors came from a man between 45 and 60 years old with active or convalescent COVID-19.

V and J are TRBV20-1 and TRBJ2-5; D gene ambiguous. With 4 bases removed from V and 4 bases from J, the gap between germline ends came to 4 bases. The CDR3 runs to 10 residues. CDR1 DFQATT and CDR2 SNEGSKA come from the germline V gene (reference sequence). The CDR3, as DNA: TGCAGTGCTAATAGAGAGACCCAGTACTTC. Its protein is CSANRETQYF.

In its sample, this clone was seen once. The J gene is TRBJ2-3, the V gene TRBV5-4, with 7 bases fitting TRBD1. Germline V gene sequence: CDR1 SGHNT, CDR2 YYREEE (reference sequence). The J segment lost 3 bases and the V segment lost 3 bases, leaving 4 bases of the junction unmatched. This CDR3 region has 14 residues. In DNA form, the CDR3 reads TGTGCCAGCAGCTCTCAGACAGGGACAGATACGCAGTATTTT. It translates to CASSSQTGTDTQYF.

This rearrangement joins TRBV9 to TRBJ1-4; TRBD1 might be the D (6 bases). Per the germline V gene, CDR1 is SGDLS and CDR2 is YYNGEE. The CDR3 runs 16 residues. V was pared by 4 bases and J by 6 bases, with 19 bases between. CDR3 residues: CASSPFGGAGHEKLFF. The CDR3, as DNA: TGTGCCAGCAGCCCCTTCGGGGGGGCCGGACATGAAAAACTGTTTTTT.

This clone is a singleton in its sample. This rearrangement joins TRBV5-1 to TRBJ2-7; a weak D match, TRBD2 (6 bases). CDR3 size: 14 residues. Germline V gene sequence: CDR1 SGHRS, CDR2 YFSETQ. V lost 0 bases and J 0 bases, leaving 7 bases between the germline ends. The CDR3 DNA sequence: TGCGCCAGCAGCTTGGCCGGGGGCTCCTACGAGCAGTACTTC. Translating it yields CASSLAGGSYEQYF.

This sequence joins TRBV15 and TRBJ1-2; 9 bases fit TRBD1. The CDR3 contains 16 residues. In germline, CDR1 is LNHNV, CDR2 YYDKDF (reference sequence). The J segment lost 4 bases and the V segment lost 6 bases, leaving 12 bases of the junction unmatched. The DNA of the CDR3 is TGTGCCACCAGTACAGGGGGCGCGTCGGAAATCTATGGCTACACCTTC. Protein: CATSTGGASEIYGYTF.

This chain joins TRBV28 and TRBJ1-6, with TRBD1 matching over 8 bases. The trim removed 6 bases at V and 9 bases at J, leaving 16 bases unmatched. The CDR3 is made up of 17 amino acids. The germline V gene encodes CDR1 MDHEN and CDR2 SYDVKM. For the CDR3, the DNA is TGTGCCAGCAGCCTACGCCGGGGACGACAGGGGAGTTCACCCCTCCACTTT. As protein: CASSLRRGRQGSSPLHF. The whole variable domain, remainder taken from reference TRBV28 and TRBJ1-6, is DVKVTQSSRYLVKRTGEKVFLECVQDMDHENMFWYRQDPGLGLRLIYFSYDVKMKEKGDIPEGYSVSREKKERFSLILESASTNQTSMYLCASSLRRGRQGSSPLHFGNGTRLTVT.

The rearrangement uses TRBV28 and TRBJ1-1, with TRBD1 identical over 8 bases. V was clipped by 5 bases and J by 1 base; unmatched bases: 6. CDR1 and CDR2 from the germline V gene are MDHEN and SYDVKM. The CDR3 contains 15 residues. Here the CDR3 DNA reads TGTGCCAGCAGTGCCCCCGGGACAGGGAACACTGAAGCTTTCTTT. This encodes CASSAPGTGNTEAFF.

The chain links TRBV10-1 to TRBJ2-3; a possible D gene is TRBD1 (5 bases). Germline CDR1 is WNHNN and CDR2 is SYGVQD (reference sequence). CDR3 length equals 16 residues. Trimming stripped 0 bases from V and 1 base from J, with 11 bases between. The CDR3 sequence: CASSESGLPRTDTQYF. CDR3 nucleotides: TGCGCCAGCAGTGAGTCGGGGCTACCCCGCACAGATACGCAGTATTTT.

This chain joins TRBV4-3 and TRBJ2-3; D gene uncertain. Between the trimmed V and J ends, which lost 0 bases and 1 base, there was a span of 8 bases. Germline lookup yields CDR1 LGHNA and CDR2 YSLEER. CDR3 length equals 15 residues. CDR3 nucleotides: TGCGCCAGCAGCCAAGATCCAACTGGCACAGATACGCAGTATTTT. This gives the protein CASSQDPTGTDTQYF.

V is TRBV5-4 and J is TRBJ2-5, with 11 bases fitting TRBD2. Trimming cost V 3 bases and J 5 bases; bases outside gene matches: 6. The CDR3 has 15 residues. Per the germline V gene, CDR1 is SGHNT and CDR2 is YYREEE (reference sequence). CDR3 residues: CASSWGLAEDETQYF. For the CDR3, the DNA is TGTGCCAGCAGCTGGGGACTAGCGGAGGATGAGACCCAGTACTTC.

A remark on this clone: The sample holds other DNA sequences that translate to the same CDR3. V is TRBV29-1 and J is TRBJ2-5; 8 positions match TRBD1. V lost 8 bases and J lost 0; bases outside the gene matches: 26. CDR1 and CDR2 from the germline V gene are SQVTM and ANQGSEA. CDR3 length: 20 amino acids. CDR3 nucleotides: TGCAGCCCCAGGACAGGGACAGTGCTAGAACAAGCCCAACACCAAGAGACCCAGTACTTC. Its protein is CSPRTGTVLEQAQHQETQYF. Looking up the rest from reference TRBV29-1 and TRBJ2-5 gives the full variable domain: SAVISQKPSRDICQRGTSLTIQCQVDSQVTMMFWYRQQPGQSLTLIATANQGSEATYESGFVIDKFPISRPNLTFSTLTVSNMSPEDSSIYLCSPRTGTVLEQAQHQETQYFGPGTRLLVL.

The rearrangement joins TRBV29-1 to TRBJ2-1, with 7 positions matching TRBD1. Germline-derived CDR1 and CDR2 are SQVTM and ANQGSEA. This CDR3 region has 12 residues. Losses at the gene ends were 6 bases for V and 12 bases for J; bases not matched to a gene: 11. The CDR3 reads CSVRTGAGGQFF. The DNA for the CDR3 is TGCAGCGTCCGAACAGGGGCCGGAGGGCAGTTCTTC.

This chain connects TRBV9 to TRBJ1-2; the D is unclear. V was clipped by 4 bases and J by 3 bases, with 7 bases between them. The CDR3 contains 12 residues. CDR1 and CDR2 from the germline V gene are SGDLS and YYNGEE. In nucleotides, the CDR3 is TGTGCCAGCAGCCCACACGACTATGGCTACACCTTC. It encodes CASSPHDYGYTF.

Turning to this clone: Its ends do not fully match the called genes, so a read error is possible. The J gene is TRBJ1-2, the V gene TRBV6-2 or TRBV6-3; weak D call: TRBD1 (6 bases). The CDR3 length is 14 residues. CDR1 is MNHEY, CDR2 SVGEGT, per germline. CDR3 in DNA: TGTGCCAGCAGTAACTCCGGACAGACCTATGGCTACACCTTC. Residues: CASSNSGQTYGYTF.

This clone has just a few counts. The chain recombines TRBV7-9 with TRBJ1-1, with D tentatively TRBD1 (6 bases). Deletions cut 4 bases from V and 2 bases from J, with 14 bases between. Germline-derived CDR1 and CDR2 are SEHNR and FQNEAQ (reference sequence). There are 15 residues in the CDR3. CDR3 residues: CASSSWDKLNTEAFF. In nucleotides, the CDR3 is TGTGCCAGCAGCTCCTGGGACAAGCTCAACACTGAAGCTTTCTTT.

The chain couples TRBV24-1 to TRBJ2-2, with 12 bases lining up with TRBD2. The CDR3 runs to 16 residues. The germline V gene has CDR1 KGHDR and CDR2 SFDVKD. V dropped 9 bases and J dropped 1; count of bases not matched to a gene: 5. CDR3 nucleotide sequence: TGTGCCACCGCGACTAGCGGGGGCCGGAACACCGGGGAGCTGTTTTTT. Encoded protein: CATATSGGRNTGELFF.

V and J are TRBV5-1 and TRBJ2-5; D not certain. Trimming took 4 bases from V and 4 from J, leaving 11 bases between them. CDR3 length: 13 amino acids. Germline V lookup: CDR1 SGHRS, CDR2 YFSETQ. The CDR3 loop reads CASSPEVSETQYF. CDR3 sequence (DNA): TGCGCCAGCAGCCCTGAGGTTTCAGAGACCCAGTACTTC.

CDR3: CASSKAMGPEKLFF. CDR3 sequence (DNA): TGTGCCAGTAGTAAAGCAATGGGGCCTGAAAAACTGTTTTTT. The V call is TRBV19, the J call TRBJ1-4; D might be TRBD1 (5 bases). The CDR3 has 14 residues. The V end was cut by 4 bases, the J end by 7 bases, with 13 bases between. Per germline, CDR1 LNHDA and CDR2 SQIVND (reference sequence).

This clone is a singleton in its sample. The chain recombines TRBV11-2 with TRBJ2-7; 7 bases are shared with TRBD2. With V trimmed by 5 bases and J by 2 bases, 9 bases remained unmatched. Looked up from germline, CDR1 is SGHAT and CDR2 is FQNNGV. This CDR3 contains 15 residues. In nucleotides, the CDR3 is TGTGCCAGCAGCGGTACGAGCGGGGCCGCCTACGAGCAGTACTTC. It yields the protein CASSGTSGAAYEQYF. The full variable domain, its missing parts supplied by reference TRBV11-2 and TRBJ2-7, is EAGVAQSPRYKIIEKRQSVAFWCNPISGHATLYWYQQILGQGPKLLIQFQNNGVVDDSQLPKDRFSAERLKGVDSTLKIQPAKLEDSAVYLCASSGTSGAAYEQYFGPGTRLTVT.

The J gene is TRBJ2-1, the V gene TRBV3-1 (or the pseudogene TRBV3-2), with D maybe TRBD2 (5 bases). The CDR3 covers 16 residues. From germline, CDR1 is LGHDT and CDR2 YNNKEL (reference sequence). V lost 4 bases and J lost 4, with 17 bases in between. CDR3 nucleotide sequence: TGTGCCAGCAGCCGACTCACTGTTACGGGGTACAATGAGCAGTTCTTC. Translating it yields CASSRLTVTGYNEQFF.

This CDR3 is CASTLQAGGDTDTQYF. In DNA form, the CDR3 reads TGTGCCAGCACCCTCCAAGCGGGGGGCGATACAGATACGCAGTATTTT. This chain joins TRBV13 and TRBJ2-3, with 9 bases identical to TRBD2. CDR3 length: 16 amino acids. Germline CDR1 and CDR2: PRHDT and FYEKMQ (reference sequence). With V trimmed by 7 bases and J by 3 bases, 11 bases remained unmatched.

V and J are TRBV5-1 and TRBJ2-3; weak D call: TRBD2 (6 bases). Trimming took 1 base from V and 1 from J, leaving 13 bases between them. Germline CDR1 SGHRS, CDR2 YFSETQ. The CDR3 extends over 16 amino acids. CDR3 loop: CASSLQLGGGTDTQYF. The CDR3 DNA reads as TGCGCCAGCAGCTTGCAATTGGGCGGGGGCACAGATACGCAGTATTTT. The full variable domain, completed using reference TRBV5-1 and TRBJ2-3, is KAGVTQTPRYLIKTRGQQVTLSCSPISGHRSVSWYQQTPGQGLQFLFEYFSETQRNKGNFPGRFSGRQFSNSRSEMNVSTLELGDSALYLCASSLQLGGGTDTQYFGPGTRLTVL.

This chain uses TRBV28 with TRBJ1-6; tentative D call: TRBD1 (5 bases). CDR1 and CDR2 from the germline V gene are MDHEN and SYDVKM. V dropped 3 bases and J dropped 7 bases, with 13 bases sitting between them. The CDR3 extends over 15 amino acids. The CDR3 DNA sequence: TGTGCCAGCAGTTTCTGGGGGAGGGACAATTCACCCCTCCACTTT. Protein product: CASSFWGRDNSPLHF.

The rearrangement uses TRBV18 and TRBJ1-3, with D possibly being TRBD1 (6 bases). Germline V gene data show CDR1 as KGHSH and CDR2 as LQKENI. This CDR3 has 16 amino acids. The V end was cut by 0 bases, the J end by 1 base, with 10 bases between. This CDR3 reads CASSPPTGESGNTIYF. Here the CDR3 DNA reads TGTGCCAGCTCACCACCGACAGGAGAATCTGGAAACACCATATATTTT.

This chain uses TRBV19 with TRBJ2-5; TRBD2 aligns across 11 bases. The V gene end was trimmed by 4 bases and the J gene end by 3 bases; junction bases not matched to a gene: 7. CDR1 is LNHDA, CDR2 SQIVND, per germline (reference sequence). This CDR3 is 16 amino acids long. CDR3 nucleotide sequence: TGTGCCAGTAGTACCAGGGGACTAGCGGAAAAAGAGACCCAGTACTTC. Encoded protein: CASSTRGLAEKETQYF.